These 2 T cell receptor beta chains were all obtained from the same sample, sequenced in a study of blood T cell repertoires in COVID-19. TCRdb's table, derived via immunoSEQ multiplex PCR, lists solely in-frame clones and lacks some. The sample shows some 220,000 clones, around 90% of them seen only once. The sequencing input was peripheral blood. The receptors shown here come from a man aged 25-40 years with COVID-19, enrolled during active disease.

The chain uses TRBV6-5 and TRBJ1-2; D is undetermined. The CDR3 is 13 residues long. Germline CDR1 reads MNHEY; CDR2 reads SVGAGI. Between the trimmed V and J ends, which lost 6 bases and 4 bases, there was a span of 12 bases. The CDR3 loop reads CASSLDTFYGYTF. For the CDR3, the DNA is TGTGCCAGCAGCCTCGACACCTTCTATGGCTACACCTTC.

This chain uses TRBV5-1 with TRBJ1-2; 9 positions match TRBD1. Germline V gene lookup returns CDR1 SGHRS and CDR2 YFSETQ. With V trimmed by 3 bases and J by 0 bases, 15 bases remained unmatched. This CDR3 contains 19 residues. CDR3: CASSSSAGTGTGTNYGYTF. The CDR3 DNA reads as TGCGCCAGCAGCTCGTCAGCCGGGACAGGGACAGGAACTAACTATGGCTACACCTTC.